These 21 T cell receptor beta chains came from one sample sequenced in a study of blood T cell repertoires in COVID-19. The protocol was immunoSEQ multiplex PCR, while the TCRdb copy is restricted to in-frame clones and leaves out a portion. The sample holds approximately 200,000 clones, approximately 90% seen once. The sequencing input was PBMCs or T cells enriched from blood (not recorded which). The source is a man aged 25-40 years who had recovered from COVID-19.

The CDR3 loop is CASSDGRGKPPYEQYF. The CDR3 nucleotides read TGTGCCAGCAGCGATGGGAGGGGCAAACCTCCCTACGAGCAGTACTTC. The gene calls are TRBV5-5 and TRBJ2-7, with 7 bases fitting TRBD2. V shed 4 bases, J shed 2 bases, and the junction held 12 bases outside the gene matches. Germline values: CDR1 SGHKS, CDR2 YYEKEE (reference sequence). The CDR3 consists of 16 residues.

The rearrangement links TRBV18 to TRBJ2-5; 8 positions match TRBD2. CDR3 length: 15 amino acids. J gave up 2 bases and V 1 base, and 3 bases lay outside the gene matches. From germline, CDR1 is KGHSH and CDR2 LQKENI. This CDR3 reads CASSPRAGAQETQYF. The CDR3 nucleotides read TGTGCCAGCTCACCACGAGCGGGGGCACAAGAGACCCAGTACTTC.

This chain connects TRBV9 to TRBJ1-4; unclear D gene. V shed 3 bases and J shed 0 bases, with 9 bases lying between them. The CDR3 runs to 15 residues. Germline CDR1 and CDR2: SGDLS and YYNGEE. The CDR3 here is CASSEYSATNEKLFF. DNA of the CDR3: TGTGCCAGCAGCGAATACAGTGCAACTAATGAAAAACTGTTTTTT.

The CDR3 nucleotides read TGTGCCAGCAGGGTGGGGGGTAATGAAAAACTGTTTTTT. Protein: CASRVGGNEKLFF. The chain has TRBV12-3 or TRBV12-4 and TRBJ1-4; perhaps TRBD1 as D (5 bases). This CDR3 contains 13 residues. V was trimmed by 6 bases and J by 4 bases, leaving 9 bases between them.

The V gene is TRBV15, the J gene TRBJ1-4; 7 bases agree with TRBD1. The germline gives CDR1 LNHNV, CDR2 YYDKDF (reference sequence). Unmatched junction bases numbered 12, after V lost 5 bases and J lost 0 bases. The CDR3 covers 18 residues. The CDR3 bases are TGTGCCACCAGCTGGGGGACAGACATAAGTGCAACTAATGAAAAACTGTTTTTT. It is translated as CATSWGTDISATNEKLFF.

This CDR3 reads CASSVGGGARNTQYF. CDR3 coding DNA: TGTGCCAGCAGCGTAGGCGGGGGGGCCAGAAATACGCAGTATTTT. The chain joins TRBV9 to TRBJ2-3; the match to TRBD2 covers 9 bases. There are 15 residues in the CDR3. Germline V lookup: CDR1 SGDLS, CDR2 YYNGEE. Unmatched junction bases numbered 6, after V lost 0 bases and J lost 7 bases.

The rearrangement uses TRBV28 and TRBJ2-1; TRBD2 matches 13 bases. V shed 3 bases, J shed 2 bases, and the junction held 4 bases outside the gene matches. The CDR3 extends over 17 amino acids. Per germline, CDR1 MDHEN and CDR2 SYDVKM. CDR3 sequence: CASSLGGTSGTYNEQFF. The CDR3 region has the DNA TGTGCCAGCAGTTTGGGGGGGACTAGCGGGACCTACAATGAGCAGTTCTTC. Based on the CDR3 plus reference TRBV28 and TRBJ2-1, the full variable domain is DVKVTQSSRYLVKRTGEKVFLECVQDMDHENMFWYRQDPGLGLRLIYFSYDVKMKEKGDIPEGYSVSREKKERFSLILESASTNQTSMYLCASSLGGTSGTYNEQFFGPGTRLTVL.

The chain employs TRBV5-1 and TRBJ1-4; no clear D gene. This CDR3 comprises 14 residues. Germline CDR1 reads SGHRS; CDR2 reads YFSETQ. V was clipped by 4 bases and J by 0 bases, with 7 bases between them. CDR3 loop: CASSQEATNEKLFF. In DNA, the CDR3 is TGCGCCAGCAGCCAGGAAGCAACTAATGAAAAACTGTTTTTT.

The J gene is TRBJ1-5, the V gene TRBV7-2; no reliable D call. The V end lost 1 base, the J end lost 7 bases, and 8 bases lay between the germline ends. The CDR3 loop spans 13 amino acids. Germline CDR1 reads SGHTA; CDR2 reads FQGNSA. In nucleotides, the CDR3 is TGTGCCAGCAGCTTAGAACGAGAACAGCCCCAGCATTTT. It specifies CASSLEREQPQHF. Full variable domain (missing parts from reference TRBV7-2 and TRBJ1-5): GAGVSQSPSNKVTEKGKDVELRCDPISGHTALYWYRQSLGQGLEFLIYFQGNSAPDKSGLPSDRFSAERTGGSVSTLTIQRTQQEDSAVYLCASSLEREQPQHFGDGTRLSIL.

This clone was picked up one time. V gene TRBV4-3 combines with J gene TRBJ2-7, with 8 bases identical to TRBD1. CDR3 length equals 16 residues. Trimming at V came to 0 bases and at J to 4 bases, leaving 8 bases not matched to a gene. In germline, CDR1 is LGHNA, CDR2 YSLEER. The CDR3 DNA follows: TGCGCCAGCAGCCAAGATCAGGCAGGGGGCAGTTACGAGCAGTACTTC. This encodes CASSQDQAGGSYEQYF.

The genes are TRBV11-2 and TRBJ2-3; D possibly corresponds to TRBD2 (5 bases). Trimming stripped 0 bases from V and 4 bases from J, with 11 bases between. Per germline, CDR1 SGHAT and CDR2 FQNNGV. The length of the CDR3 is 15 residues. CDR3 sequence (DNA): TGTGCCAGCAGCTTAGACGGGGTGAGGGCAGATACGCAGTATTTT. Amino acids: CASSLDGVRADTQYF.

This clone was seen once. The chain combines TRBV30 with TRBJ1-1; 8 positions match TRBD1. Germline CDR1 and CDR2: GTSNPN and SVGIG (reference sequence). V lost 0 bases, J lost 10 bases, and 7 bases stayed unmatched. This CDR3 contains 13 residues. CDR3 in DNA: TGTGCCTGGAGTGTGGAGGCAGGGGGCCGAGCTTTCTTT. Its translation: CAWSVEAGGRAFF.

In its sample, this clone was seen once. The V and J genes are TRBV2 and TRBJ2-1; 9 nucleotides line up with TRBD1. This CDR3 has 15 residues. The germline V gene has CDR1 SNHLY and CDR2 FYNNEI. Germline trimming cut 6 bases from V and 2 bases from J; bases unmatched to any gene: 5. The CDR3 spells CASRPGTGTYNEQFF. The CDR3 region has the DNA TGTGCCAGCAGACCCGGGACAGGGACCTACAATGAGCAGTTCTTC.

CDR3 DNA: TGCAGCGCCGTGGTTAGCGGCAGTACCCATCCCTCTGGGGCCAACGTCCTGACTTTC. It yields the protein CSAVVSGSTHPSGANVLTF. The chain employs TRBV29-1 and TRBJ2-6, with D perhaps matching TRBD2 (6 bases). V was shortened by 7 bases and J by 0 bases, with 25 bases between the two germline ends. This CDR3 contains 19 residues. The germline gives CDR1 SQVTM, CDR2 ANQGSEA.

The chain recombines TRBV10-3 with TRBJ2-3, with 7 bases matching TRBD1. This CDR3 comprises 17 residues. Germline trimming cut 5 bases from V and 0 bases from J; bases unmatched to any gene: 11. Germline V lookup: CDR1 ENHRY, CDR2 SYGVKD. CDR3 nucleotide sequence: TGTGCCATCAGTCAACGACAGGGCTCATCAAGCACAGATACGCAGTATTTT. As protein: CAISQRQGSSSTDTQYF.

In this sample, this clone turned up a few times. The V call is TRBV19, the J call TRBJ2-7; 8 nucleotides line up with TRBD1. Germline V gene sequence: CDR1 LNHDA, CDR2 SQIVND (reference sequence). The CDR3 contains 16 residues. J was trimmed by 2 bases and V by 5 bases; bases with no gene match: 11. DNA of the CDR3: TGTGCCAGTAGTTTCGCGACAGGGGATCTCGCCTACGAGCAGTACTTC. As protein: CASSFATGDLAYEQYF.

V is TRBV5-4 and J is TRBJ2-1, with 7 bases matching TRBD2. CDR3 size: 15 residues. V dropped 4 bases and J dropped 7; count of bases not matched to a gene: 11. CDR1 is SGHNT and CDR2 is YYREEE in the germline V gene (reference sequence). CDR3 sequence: CASSPLTGGPNEQFF. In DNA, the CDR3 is TGTGCCAGCAGCCCCCTTACGGGGGGACCAAATGAGCAGTTCTTC.

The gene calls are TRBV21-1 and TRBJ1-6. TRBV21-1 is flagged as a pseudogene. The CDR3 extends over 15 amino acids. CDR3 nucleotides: TGTGCCAGCAGCAAGGTACGGGGAACCAATTCACCCCTCCACTTT. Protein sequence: CASSKVRGTNSPLHF.

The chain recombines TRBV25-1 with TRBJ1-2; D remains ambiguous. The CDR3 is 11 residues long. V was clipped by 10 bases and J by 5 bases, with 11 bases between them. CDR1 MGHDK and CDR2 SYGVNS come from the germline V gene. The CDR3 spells CAIRHRYGYTF. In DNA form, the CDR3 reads TGTGCCATCAGGCACAGATATGGCTACACCTTC.

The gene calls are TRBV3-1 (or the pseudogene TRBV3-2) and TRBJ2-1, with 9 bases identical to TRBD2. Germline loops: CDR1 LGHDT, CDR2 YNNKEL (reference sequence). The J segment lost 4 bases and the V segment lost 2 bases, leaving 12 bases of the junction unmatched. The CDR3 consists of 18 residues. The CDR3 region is CASSQSLAGRRRYNEQFF. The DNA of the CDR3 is TGTGCCAGCAGCCAATCACTAGCGGGCCGAAGGAGGTACAATGAGCAGTTCTTC.

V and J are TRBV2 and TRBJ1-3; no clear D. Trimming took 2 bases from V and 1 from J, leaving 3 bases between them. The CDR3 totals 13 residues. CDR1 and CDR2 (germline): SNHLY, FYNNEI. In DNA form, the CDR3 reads TGTGCCAGCAGTGAAACATCTGGAAACACCATATATTTT. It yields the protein CASSETSGNTIYF.